The 29 T cell receptor beta chains below were found in one sample sequenced in a study of shared clonotypes between healthy human individuals (TCRdb year 2020). The library came from the immunoSEQ multiplex PCR assay. Entries here come from immuneACCESS through TCRdb and include only in-frame sequences with V and J called. Some clones fail to appear in such tables; in the studies checked, an unresolved V gene covers under half of the shortfall, and the cause of the remainder is unknown. For this sample there are some 2,000,000 clones; approximately 94% appear just once. 0.1% to 0.15% of the sample goes to the ten largest clones. Sequences were obtained from naive CD4+ T cells sorted from blood. Reading the label with the study, this specimen's cell subset or site is: CD45RA+ positively selected. Receptors were obtained from a man between 18 and 35 years old in good health.

V is TRBV10-1 and J is TRBJ1-5, with D unclear. Between the trimmed V and J ends, which lost 2 bases and 0 bases, there was a span of 5 bases. Germline V lookup: CDR1 WNHNN, CDR2 SYGVQD (reference sequence). This CDR3 comprises 14 residues. The CDR3 nucleotides are TGCGCCAGCAGTGAGGGCCTTAGCAATCAGCCCCAGCATTTT. Translation gives CASSEGLSNQPQHF.

This sequence joins TRBV19 and TRBJ1-2, with 7 nucleotides matching TRBD1. CDR1 is LNHDA, CDR2 SQIVND, per germline (reference sequence). V shed 9 bases, J shed 0 bases, and the junction held 7 bases outside the gene matches. This CDR3 contains 14 residues. CDR3 sequence: CAREHRGPNYGYTF. CDR3 nucleotide sequence: TGTGCCAGGGAACACAGGGGACCTAACTATGGCTACACCTTC.

This clone was detected a few times. The chain is built from TRBV19 and TRBJ1-6; D is perhaps TRBD1 (5 bases). Per the germline V gene, CDR1 is LNHDA and CDR2 is SQIVND (reference sequence). Trimming removed 8 bases from V and 8 bases from J, with 16 bases in between. This CDR3 comprises 14 residues. CDR3 bases: TGTGCCAGTGGATTCCTATCGGGGGATTCACCCCTCCACTTT. It encodes CASGFLSGDSPLHF.

The chain carries TRBV6-6 and TRBJ2-3; D could derive from TRBD1 or TRBD2 (5 bases each). V was cut by 7 bases and J by 1 base, with 15 bases left in between. The CDR3 runs 15 residues. Germline V gene lookup returns CDR1 MNHNY and CDR2 SVGAGI (reference sequence). As DNA, the CDR3 is TGTGCCAGCAAATCCCCGGGACGGCGCACAGATACGCAGTATTTT. Protein sequence: CASKSPGRRTDTQYF.

Comment on this clone: The sample has other DNA sequences that encode this CDR3 too. The gene calls are TRBV30 and TRBJ1-1, with D uncertain. Germline assignment: CDR1 GTSNPN and CDR2 SVGIG (reference sequence). The CDR3 covers 13 residues. V was clipped by 2 bases and J by 2 bases, with 9 bases between them. The CDR3 sequence is CAWSRGLNTEAFF. The DNA for the CDR3 is TGTGCCTGGAGTAGAGGGCTTAACACTGAAGCTTTCTTT.

The chain joins TRBV2 to TRBJ2-1, with 10 bases fitting TRBD2. Unmatched junction bases numbered 6, after V lost 6 bases and J lost 4 bases. CDR3 length: 15 amino acids. In germline, CDR1 is SNHLY, CDR2 FYNNEI. The CDR3 protein is CASRSRTSGYNEQFF. In DNA, the CDR3 is TGTGCCAGCAGGTCCAGGACTAGCGGATACAATGAGCAGTTCTTC. The full variable domain, rest sourced from reference TRBV2 and TRBJ2-1, is EPEVTQTPSHQVTQMGQEVILRCVPISNHLYFYWYRQILGQKVEFLVSFYNNEISEKSEIFDDQFSVERPDGSNFTLKIRSTKLEDSAMYFCASRSRTSGYNEQFFGPGTRLTVL.

The rearrangement joins TRBV6-6 to TRBJ1-2; D is uncertain. Trimming removed 5 bases from V and 0 bases from J, with 16 bases in between. This CDR3 region has 16 residues. Germline CDR1 and CDR2: MNHNY and SVGAGI (reference sequence). The CDR3, as DNA: TGTGCCAGCAGTAACTTCCTGGGTGAAGCTAACTATGGCTACACCTTC. It specifies CASSNFLGEANYGYTF.

The genes are TRBV4-1 and TRBJ2-3; D is unresolved. The ends were cut back, 4 bases at V and 3 bases at J, with 8 bases in the middle. The CDR3 has 13 amino acids. CDR1 is MGHRA, CDR2 YSYEKL, per germline. CDR3 region: CASSPSRTDTQYF. The CDR3 nucleotides are TGCGCCAGCAGCCCAAGTCGGACAGATACGCAGTATTTT.

The chain uses TRBV28 and TRBJ1-2, with D uncertain. CDR1 and CDR2 (germline): MDHEN, SYDVKM. The CDR3 has 12 residues. V was pared by 5 bases and J by 4 bases, with 8 bases between. Here the CDR3 reads CASSPRIYGYTF. The CDR3 DNA is TGTGCCAGCAGTCCCAGAATCTATGGCTACACCTTC.

The chain uses TRBV5-1 and TRBJ2-5; the match to TRBD2 covers 11 bases. Germline V lookup: CDR1 SGHRS, CDR2 YFSETQ. J gave up 3 bases and V 4 bases, and 2 bases lay outside the gene matches. This CDR3 contains 14 residues. CDR3 protein: CASSVSGGEETQYF. CDR3 DNA sequence: TGCGCCAGCAGCGTTAGCGGGGGGGAAGAGACCCAGTACTTC.

The V gene is TRBV27, the J gene TRBJ1-1, with D uncertain. CDR1 and CDR2 (germline): MNHEY, SMNVEV (reference sequence). The CDR3 loop spans 13 amino acids. The V end lost 4 bases, the J end lost 1 base, and 7 bases lay between the germline ends. The DNA of the CDR3 is TGTGCCAGCAGTTCCGGGAAGAACACTGAAGCTTTCTTT. Amino acids: CASSSGKNTEAFF.

The chain recombines TRBV4-3 with TRBJ2-7; tentatively, D is TRBD1 (7 bases). The length of the CDR3 is 15 residues. Looked up from germline, CDR1 is LGHNA and CDR2 is YSLEER. The ends were cut back, 0 bases at V and 6 bases at J, with 15 bases in the middle. CDR3 DNA: TGCGCCAGCAGCCAAGAACCAGGGGGGAGGACCGAGCAGTACTTC. It encodes CASSQEPGGRTEQYF.

This clone came up once. Since no conserved phenylalanine or tryptophan closes the CDR3, a read error is the likely cause. The DNA is left out, because the CDR3 cannot be placed on it with certainty; the CDR3 is given as TCRdb lists it. The rearrangement links TRBV15 to TRBJ2-7; the table's D call TRBD2 went unverified against the DNA. The CDR3 has 11 residues if both end residues are counted. Germline CDR1 reads LNHNV; CDR2 reads YYDKDF (reference sequence). This CDR3 reads CATSRDRGAGT.

As regards this clone: Within the sample, other DNA sequences also encode this same CDR3. The V gene is TRBV6-6, the J gene TRBJ1-5; D is uncertain. Germline V gene lookup returns CDR1 MNHNY and CDR2 SVGAGI (reference sequence). The CDR3 loop spans 14 amino acids. V was shortened by 0 bases and J by 0 bases, with 3 bases between the two germline ends. The CDR3 loop reads CASSYSGSNQPQHF. The DNA for the CDR3 is TGTGCCAGCAGTTACTCTGGTAGCAATCAGCCCCAGCATTTT.

The rearrangement joins TRBV5-1 to TRBJ1-1; 12 bases agree with TRBD1. Germline V gives CDR1 SGHRS, CDR2 YFSETQ. V shed 4 bases, J shed 3 bases, and the junction held 7 bases outside the gene matches. The CDR3 spans 16 residues. CDR3 region: CASSLGDRGRDTEAFF. The CDR3 region has the DNA TGCGCCAGCAGCCTAGGGGACAGGGGGCGAGACACTGAAGCTTTCTTT.

V usage is TRBV6-6 and J usage is TRBJ2-3; D is unclear. Trimming took 6 bases from V and 1 from J, leaving 11 bases between them. Germline values: CDR1 MNHNY, CDR2 SVGAGI (reference sequence). CDR3 length: 14 residues. The CDR3: CASRQTVGTDTQYF. Written as DNA, the CDR3 is TGTGCCAGCAGGCAGACCGTGGGCACAGATACGCAGTATTTT.

Concerning this clone: The missing conserved phenylalanine or tryptophan at the end of this CDR3 makes a read error likely. The chain employs TRBV14 and TRBJ2-7; TRBD2 aligns across 13 bases. The ends lost 4 bases at V and 7 bases at J; junction bases unmatched: 7. CDR1 is SGHDN, CDR2 FVKESK, per germline. The CDR3 has 15 residues. CDR3 sequence reads: CASSPGLAGTGEQYL. The CDR3, as DNA: TGTGCCAGCAGCCCGGGACTAGCGGGGACCGGGGAGCAGTACCTC.

This clone was picked up one time. The J gene is TRBJ2-3, the V gene TRBV30, with 7 bases fitting TRBD1. CDR1 GTSNPN and CDR2 SVGIG come from the germline V gene (reference sequence). V dropped 7 bases and J dropped 5; count of bases not matched to a gene: 12. The CDR3 is made up of 14 amino acids. CDR3 region: CAYLGGTVVDTQYF. The CDR3 DNA follows: TGTGCCTACCTAGGTGGGACAGTAGTAGATACGCAGTATTTT.

CDR3 sequence reads: CASSPTGTGYQETQYF. The CDR3 DNA sequence: TGTGCCAGCAGCCCCACCGGGACAGGGTATCAAGAGACCCAGTACTTC. This chain links TRBV7-9 with TRBJ2-5; TRBD1 matches 9 bases. Germline V lookup: CDR1 SEHNR, CDR2 FQNEAQ (reference sequence). This CDR3 comprises 16 residues. V was pared by 5 bases and J by 2 bases, with 9 bases of the junction left unmatched.

This sequence joins TRBV28 and TRBJ1-2, with unresolved D. Deletions cut 4 bases from V and 3 bases from J, with 18 bases between. CDR1 MDHEN and CDR2 SYDVKM come from the germline V gene. CDR3 length: 16 amino acids. The chain's CDR3 is CASSSSGWGKDYGYTF. The CDR3 DNA reads as TGTGCCAGCAGTTCGAGCGGTTGGGGTAAGGACTATGGCTACACCTTC.

The V gene is TRBV28, the J gene TRBJ1-6; D is uncertain. V was cut by 4 bases and J by 7 bases, with 14 bases left in between. Germline CDR1 is MDHEN and CDR2 is SYDVKM. The CDR3 is 15 residues long. CDR3 bases: TGTGCCAGCAGTTCATCCCAGAGTACAAATTCACCCCTCCACTTT. Protein product: CASSSSQSTNSPLHF.

The CDR3 loop is CATSRGTEQYF. CDR3 sequence (DNA): TGTGCCACCTCCCGGGGGACCGAGCAGTACTTC. V and J are TRBV6-5 and TRBJ2-7; D might be TRBD2 (6 bases). From germline, CDR1 is MNHEY and CDR2 SVGAGI. The CDR3 length is 11 residues. Trimming stripped 10 bases from V and 6 bases from J, with 13 bases between.

The chain combines TRBV11-3 with TRBJ2-2; the D gene is possibly TRBD1 (5 bases). The V and J ends lost 2 bases and 4 bases respectively, with 11 bases between them. Germline-derived CDR1 and CDR2 are SGHNT and YENEEA. The CDR3 consists of 15 residues. CDR3 protein: CASSLSAGATGELFF. CDR3 nucleotides: TGTGCCAGCAGCTTATCAGCTGGGGCCACCGGGGAGCTGTTTTTT.

This clone is a singleton in its sample. V gene TRBV29-1 combines with J gene TRBJ2-7; D is unclear. CDR1 SQVTM and CDR2 ANQGSEA come from the germline V gene. V was pared by 0 bases and J by 9 bases, with 15 bases between. This CDR3 contains 13 residues. The CDR3 DNA is TGCAGCGTTGAAGATCGGATACAAGGCGGGCAGTACTTC. This encodes CSVEDRIQGGQYF.

The rearrangement links TRBV6-1 to TRBJ2-1; D may be TRBD2 (5 bases). Germline V gene data show CDR1 as MNHNS and CDR2 as SASEGT. V lost 10 bases and J 4 bases, leaving 11 bases between the germline ends. CDR3 length equals 12 residues. DNA of the CDR3: TGTGCCATCACCGGGATTTACAATGAGCAGTTCTTC. This translates into CAITGIYNEQFF.

The chain uses TRBV30 and TRBJ2-3, with D perhaps matching TRBD1 (6 bases). The CDR3 contains 13 residues. Germline-derived CDR1 and CDR2 are GTSNPN and SVGIG (reference sequence). V was trimmed by 7 bases and J by 3 bases, leaving 14 bases between them. The CDR3 region has the DNA TGTGCCTACACAGGGTTTCGGACAGATACGCAGTATTTT. Its translation is CAYTGFRTDTQYF.

J is TRBJ2-3 and V is TRBV29-1; 9 positions match TRBD2. Losses at the gene ends were 8 bases for V and 4 bases for J; bases not matched to a gene: 4. CDR3 size: 12 residues. The germline CDR1 and CDR2 sequences are SQVTM and ANQGSEA. The CDR3: CSSRGGADTQYF. CDR3 bases: TGCAGCTCCCGCGGGGGGGCAGATACGCAGTATTTT.

This chain connects TRBV7-8 to TRBJ2-2; no clear D. The CDR3 loop spans 16 amino acids. V was trimmed by 10 bases and J by 0 bases, leaving 18 bases between them. Germline loops: CDR1 SGHVS, CDR2 FQNEAQ. CDR3 nucleotide sequence: TGTGCCAATCGGCGGACCCTTAACTCGAACACCGGGGAGCTGTTTTTT. It encodes CANRRTLNSNTGELFF.

This chain links TRBV7-9 with TRBJ1-2, with unresolved D. V was shortened by 4 bases and J by 6 bases, with 12 bases between the two germline ends. This CDR3 contains 13 residues. Germline CDR1 is SEHNR and CDR2 is FQNEAQ (reference sequence). CDR3 sequence: CASSSTGLDGYTF. The CDR3 DNA reads as TGTGCCAGCAGCTCTACCGGACTGGATGGCTACACCTTC. Filled out from reference TRBV7-9 and TRBJ1-2, the complete variable domain reads DTGVSQNPRHKITKRGQNVTFRCDPISEHNRLYWYRQTLGQGPEFLTYFQNEAQLEKSRLLSDRFSAERPKGSFSTLEIQRTEQGDSAMYLCASSSTGLDGYTFGSGTRLTVV.